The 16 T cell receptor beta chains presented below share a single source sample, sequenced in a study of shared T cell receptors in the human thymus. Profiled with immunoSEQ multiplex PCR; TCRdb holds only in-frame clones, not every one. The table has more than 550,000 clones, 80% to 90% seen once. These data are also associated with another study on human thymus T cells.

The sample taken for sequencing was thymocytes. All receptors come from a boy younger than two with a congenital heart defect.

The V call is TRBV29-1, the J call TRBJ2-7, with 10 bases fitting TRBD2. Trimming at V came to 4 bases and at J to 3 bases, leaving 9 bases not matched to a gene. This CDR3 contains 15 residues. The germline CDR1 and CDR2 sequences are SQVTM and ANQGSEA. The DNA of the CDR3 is TGCAGCGTTGGGGCCCGGACTAGCGGAGGCTACGAGCAGTACTTC. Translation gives CSVGARTSGGYEQYF.

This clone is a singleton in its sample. The DNA for the CDR3 is TGTGCCAGCAGAGGGGAGGACAGGACCAGGCAGCCCCAGCATTTT. Translated: CASRGEDRTRQPQHF. This chain uses TRBV6-1 with TRBJ1-5, with TRBD1 identical over 7 bases. In germline, CDR1 is MNHNS, CDR2 SASEGT. With 6 bases clipped from V and 7 bases from J, the junction kept 12 bases outside the gene matches. The CDR3 totals 15 residues.

CDR3 protein: CSVYTTGGGTQETQYF. The CDR3 DNA is TGCAGCGTGTATACGACAGGGGGCGGCACACAAGAGACCCAGTACTTC. This sequence joins TRBV29-1 and TRBJ2-5; 10 bases line up with TRBD1. Trimming cost V 6 bases and J 2 bases; bases outside gene matches: 12. CDR1 is SQVTM and CDR2 is ANQGSEA in the germline V gene. The CDR3 is 16 residues long.

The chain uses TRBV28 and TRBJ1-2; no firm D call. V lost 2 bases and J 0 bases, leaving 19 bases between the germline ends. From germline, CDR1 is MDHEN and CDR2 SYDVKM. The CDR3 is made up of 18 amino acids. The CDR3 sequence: CASSLIFHTTTTNYGYTF. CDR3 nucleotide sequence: TGTGCCAGCAGTTTAATATTCCATACGACGACTACTAACTATGGCTACACCTTC.

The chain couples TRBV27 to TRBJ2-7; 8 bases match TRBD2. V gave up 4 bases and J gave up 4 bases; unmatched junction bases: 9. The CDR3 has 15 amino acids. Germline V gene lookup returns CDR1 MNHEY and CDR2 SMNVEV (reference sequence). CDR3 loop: CASSSVREEGYEQYF. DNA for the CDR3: TGTGCCAGCAGTTCTGTGCGGGAGGAAGGTTACGAGCAGTACTTC.

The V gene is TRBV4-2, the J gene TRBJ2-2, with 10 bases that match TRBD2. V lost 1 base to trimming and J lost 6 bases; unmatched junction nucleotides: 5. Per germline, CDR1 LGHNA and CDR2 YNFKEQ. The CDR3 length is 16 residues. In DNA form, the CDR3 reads TGTGCCAGCAGCCAAGTGGCAGCGGGGGGGTCCGGGGAGCTGTTTTTT. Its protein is CASSQVAAGGSGELFF.

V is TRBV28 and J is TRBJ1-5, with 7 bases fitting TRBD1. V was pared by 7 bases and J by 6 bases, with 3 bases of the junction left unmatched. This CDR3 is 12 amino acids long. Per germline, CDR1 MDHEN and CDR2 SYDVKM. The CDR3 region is CASIRGAQPQHF. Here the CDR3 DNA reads TGTGCCAGCATCAGGGGGGCTCAGCCCCAGCATTTT.

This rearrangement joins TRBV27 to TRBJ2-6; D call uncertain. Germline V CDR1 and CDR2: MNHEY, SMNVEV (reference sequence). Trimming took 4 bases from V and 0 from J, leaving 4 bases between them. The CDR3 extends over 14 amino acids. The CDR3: CASSYSSGANVLTF. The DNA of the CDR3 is TGTGCCAGCAGTTACAGCTCTGGGGCCAACGTCCTGACTTTC.

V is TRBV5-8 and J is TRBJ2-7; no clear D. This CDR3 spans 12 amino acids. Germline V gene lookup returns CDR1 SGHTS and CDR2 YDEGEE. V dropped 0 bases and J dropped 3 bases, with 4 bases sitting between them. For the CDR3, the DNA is TGTGCCAGCAGCTTGGCCCTCTACGAGCAGTACTTC. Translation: CASSLALYEQYF.

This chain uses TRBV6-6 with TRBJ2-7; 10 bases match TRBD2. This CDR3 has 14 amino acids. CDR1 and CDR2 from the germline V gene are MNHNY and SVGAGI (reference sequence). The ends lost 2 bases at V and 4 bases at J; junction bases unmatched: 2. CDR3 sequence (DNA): TGTGCCAGCAGTTACGGACTAGCGGAATACGAGCAGTACTTC. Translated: CASSYGLAEYEQYF.

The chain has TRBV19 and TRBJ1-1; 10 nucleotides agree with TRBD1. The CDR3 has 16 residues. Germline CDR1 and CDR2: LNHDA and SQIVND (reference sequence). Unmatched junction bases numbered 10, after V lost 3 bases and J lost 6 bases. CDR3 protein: CASSIDWTGGWAEAFF. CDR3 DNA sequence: TGTGCCAGTAGTATCGATTGGACAGGGGGTTGGGCTGAAGCTTTCTTT.

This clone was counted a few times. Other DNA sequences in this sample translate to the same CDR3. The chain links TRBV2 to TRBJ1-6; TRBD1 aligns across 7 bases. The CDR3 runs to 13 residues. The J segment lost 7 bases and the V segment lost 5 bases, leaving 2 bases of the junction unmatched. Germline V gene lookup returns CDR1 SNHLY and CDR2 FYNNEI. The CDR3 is CASSTGANSPLHF. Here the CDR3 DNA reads TGTGCCAGCAGTACAGGGGCAAATTCACCCCTCCACTTT.

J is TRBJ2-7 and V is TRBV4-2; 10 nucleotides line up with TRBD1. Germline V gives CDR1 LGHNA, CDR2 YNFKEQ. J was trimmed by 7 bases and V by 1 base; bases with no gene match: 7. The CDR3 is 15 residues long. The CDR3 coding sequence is TGTGCCAGCAGCCAAGCCTGGGACAGGGGATATGAGCAGTACTTC. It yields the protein CASSQAWDRGYEQYF.

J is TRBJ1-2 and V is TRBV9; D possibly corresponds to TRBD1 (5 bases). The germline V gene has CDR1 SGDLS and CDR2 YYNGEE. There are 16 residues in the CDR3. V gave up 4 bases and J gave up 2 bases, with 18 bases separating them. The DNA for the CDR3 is TGTGCCAGCAGCCCAGGGAGGGTGGGCGAAAACTATGGCTACACCTTC. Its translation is CASSPGRVGENYGYTF.

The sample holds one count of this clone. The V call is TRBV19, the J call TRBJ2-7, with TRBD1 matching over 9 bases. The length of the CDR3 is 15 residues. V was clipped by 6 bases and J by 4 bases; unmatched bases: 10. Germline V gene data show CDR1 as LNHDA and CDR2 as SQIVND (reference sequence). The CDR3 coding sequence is TGTGCCAGTAGGCCTACCGGGACAGGGATATACGAGCAGTACTTC. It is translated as CASRPTGTGIYEQYF.

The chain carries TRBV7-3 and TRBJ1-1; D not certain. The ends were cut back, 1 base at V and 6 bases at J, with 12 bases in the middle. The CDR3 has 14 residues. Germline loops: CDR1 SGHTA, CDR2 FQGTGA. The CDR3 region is CASSLKGDRPEAFF. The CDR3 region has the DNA TGTGCCAGCAGCTTAAAAGGAGATAGGCCTGAAGCTTTCTTT.